These 4 T cell receptor beta chains were all obtained from the same sample, sequenced in a study of T cell clones after liver transplantation (dated by TCRdb to the late 2010s). Libraries were made using the immunoSEQ multiplex PCR assay. Imported from immuneACCESS, the table was reduced by TCRdb to in-frame sequences with V and J called. These copies leave out some clones; in studies compared against another copy, an unresolved V gene accounts for under half, and the cause of the remainder is not known. The sample profile shows 50,000 or so clones; 65% to 80% of them were found once. Jointly, the top ten make up 9.5% to 10% of the sample. This sample comprised CD4+ T cells from blood, obtained around 4.5 years after liver transplant. The receptors here all came from a human patient who received a liver transplant. After a transplant, the graft donor may have provided part of the T cells.

This clone showed up just a few times. The V call is TRBV5-1, the J call TRBJ1-4, with no clear D. Trimming removed 0 bases at V and 7 bases at J, with 13 bases between. The CDR3 contains 15 residues. Germline values: CDR1 SGHRS, CDR2 YFSETQ. CDR3 sequence (DNA): TGCGCCAGCAGCTTGGTGGGAGCTAGTGGTGAAAAACTGTTTTTT. Protein sequence: CASSLVGASGEKLFF.

By share, this clone counts as medium-sized. The rearrangement links TRBV18 to TRBJ1-1; D is ambiguous. Germline assignment: CDR1 KGHSH and CDR2 LQKENI. The length of the CDR3 is 11 residues. V was shortened by 5 bases and J by 7 bases, with 8 bases between the two germline ends. CDR3 region: CASSTENEAFF. CDR3 coding DNA: TGTGCCAGCTCAACAGAGAATGAAGCTTTCTTT.

The J gene is TRBJ1-3, the V gene TRBV5-1; a possible D gene is TRBD1 (5 bases). The germline CDR1 and CDR2 sequences are SGHRS and YFSETQ. The CDR3 loop spans 15 amino acids. V was trimmed by 4 bases and J by 0 bases, leaving 11 bases between them. The CDR3 is CASSATGYSGNTIYF. For the CDR3, the DNA is TGCGCCAGCAGCGCTACAGGCTACTCTGGAAACACCATATATTTT.

This chain uses TRBV27 with TRBJ1-4; no clear D. CDR3 length equals 14 residues. The V gene's germline CDR1 is MNHEY and CDR2 SMNVEV (reference sequence). V lost 7 bases and J 0 bases, leaving 9 bases between the germline ends. CDR3 bases: TGTGCCAGCACCCCACGTGCAACTAATGAAAAACTGTTTTTT. This encodes CASTPRATNEKLFF.